The subject of this entry is one T cell receptor beta chain. The data belong to a study of Ad26.COV2.S vaccination and SARS-CoV-2 variants. Treatment indicated: some 19 received Ad26.COV2.S at low or high dose, single or two shots; 5 received placebo; per-sample allocation not given. Following the first vaccine or placebo injection, samples were taken on day 63. V lost 6 bases to trimming and J lost 3 bases, with 12 bases between them. This CDR3 has 15 residues. CDR1 and CDR2 (germline): ENHRY, SYGVKD. Produced via immunoSEQ multiplex PCR; TCRdb's table is partial and in-frame only. The profile shows some 460,000 clones, about 88% of them singletons.

The sequence derives from a person aged 18-65 years who received the Ad26.COV2.S COVID-19 vaccine or a placebo. The source material was peripheral blood, sampled in a trial of Ad26.COV2.S vaccine versus placebo. The chain carries TRBV10-3 and TRBJ1-6; D not certain. This CDR3 is CAISERVVYNSPLHF. CDR3 sequence (DNA): TGTGCCATCAGCGAGAGGGTGGTCTATAATTCACCCCTCCACTTT.